This is a list of T cell receptor beta chains from one sample in a study of naive and memory T cell subsets. Via MiXCR, TCRdb re-called the UMI-ligation and nested PCR reads, giving one row per CDR3 protein. The table has about 2,000 distinct CDR3 sequences, 4.1% seen once. The material sequenced was skin, taken from a saline injection site in the skin. Every receptor here comes from an adult in good health. Both conserved end residues are part of each CDR3. D genes are given only for firm matches. Clone sizes are given selectively: once, few, many, or a class where the clone is expanded.

D gene,clone size,J gene,V gene,CDR3 DNA,CDR3 protein
.,medium-sized,TRBJ2-3,TRBV11-3,TGTGCCAGCAGCCACCCCGCAGGAAGTTGGGATACGCAGTATTTT,CASSHPAGSWDTQYF
.,many,TRBJ2-3,TRBV20-1,TGCAGTGCTAGAGGCCGGGGAAGCACAGATACGCAGTATTTT,CSARGRGSTDTQYF
TRBD2,medium-sized,TRBJ2-2,TRBV5-1,TGCGCCAGCAGCTCTAGTCGGACTAGCGGGATAGCTAAGGACGGGGAGCTGTTTTTT,CASSSSRTSGIAKDGELFF
.,many,TRBJ2-1,TRBV29-1,TGCAGCGTTGAAGATCTGGGTGGCCAGGGTCAACACTACAATGAGCAGTTCTTC,CSVEDLGGQGQHYNEQFF
TRBD1,medium-sized,TRBJ1-5,TRBV12-3/TRBV12-4,TGTGCCAGCACCAAGGACAGGGTGGTTCCTCAGCCCCAGCATTTT,CASTKDRVVPQPQHF
TRBD2,medium-sized,TRBJ2-3,TRBV7-2,TGTGCCAGCAGCCCGAAGGCGAGCGGGAGTATGCTTAGAACGCAGTATTTT,CASSPKASGSMLRTQYF
.,medium-sized,TRBJ2-3,TRBV9,TGTGCCAGCAGCGCACTCAGCGGATTCACAGATACGCAGTATTTT,CASSALSGFTDTQYF
TRBD1,medium-sized,TRBJ1-1,TRBV6-6,TGTGCCAGCAGTCCAGGACAGGGAGACTTCTTT,CASSPGQGDFF
TRBD1,medium-sized,TRBJ2-1,TRBV10-3,TGTGCCATCAGTGAGTCCGGGACAGTACCGGAGGAGCAGTTCTTC,CAISESGTVPEEQFF
TRBD1,few,TRBJ1-1,TRBV6-5,TGTGCCAGCAGTTACAGGGGGCACACTGAAGCTTTCTTT,CASSYRGHTEAFF
.,.,TRBJ2-7,TRBV7-8,TGTGCCAGCAGCTACGGGGTAAGCCACGAGCAGTACTTC,CASSYGVSHEQYF
TRBD2,medium-sized,TRBJ2-1,TRBV14,TGTGCCAGCAGCGAGCGAGCGGGAGAGTCCTACAATGAGCAGTTCTTC,CASSERAGESYNEQFF
.,medium-sized,TRBJ2-3,TRBV7-3,TGTGCCAGCAGCTTAACCGGATCAGATACGCAGTATTTT,CASSLTGSDTQYF